A single sample gave rise to the 21 T cell receptor beta chains below, sequenced in a study of T cells in Graves' hyperthyroidism and ophthalmopathy. TCR beta CDR3 region amplification was performed from RNA transcripts. The HTBI primer set drove a first-round RT-PCR of the TCR CDR3. TCRdb re-analysed the multiplex PCR reads in MiXCR, keeping a single row per CDR3 protein. The sample has about 530,000 distinct CDR3 sequences; 15% to 20% are singletons. The sample was blood. These receptors were taken from a woman younger than 30 with Graves' ophthalmopathy.

The rearrangement links TRBV29-1 to TRBJ1-1; D is undetermined. The CDR3 length is 15 residues. Germline CDR1 reads SQVTM; CDR2 reads ANQGSEA. V shed 4 bases and J shed 0 bases, with 15 bases lying between them. CDR3 in DNA: TGCAGCGTTGTACTCCCTCGACGAATGAACACTGAAGCTTTCTTT. This gives the protein CSVVLPRRMNTEAFF.

This clonotype was seen ten or more times. The chain joins TRBV20-1 to TRBJ1-2, with D hard to call. The germline V and J ends were trimmed by 3 bases and 0 bases, with 11 bases remaining between them. Per germline, CDR1 DFQATT and CDR2 SNEGSKA (reference sequence). CDR3 length equals 14 residues. CDR3 residues: CSASPGNPNYGYTF. The CDR3 DNA follows: TGCAGTGCTAGCCCTGGCAACCCTAACTATGGCTACACCTTC.

This clonotype appeared many times. The V and J genes are TRBV5-8 and TRBJ2-1, with TRBD2 matching over 11 bases. Trimming took 4 bases from V and 3 from J; bases not matched to a gene: 6. There are 16 residues in the CDR3. Germline V gives CDR1 SGHTS, CDR2 YDEGEE. CDR3 DNA: TGTGCCAGCAGCCGGGAGACTAGCGGGGACTACAATGAGCAGTTCTTC. Its translation: CASSRETSGDYNEQFF.

V is TRBV6-2 or TRBV6-3 and J is TRBJ2-1; 10 nucleotides agree with TRBD2. From germline, CDR1 is MNHEY and CDR2 SVGEGT. The CDR3 loop spans 19 amino acids. Trimming removed 0 bases from V and 4 bases from J; junction bases left unmatched: 12. The CDR3 DNA reads as TGTGCCAGCAGTTACTCTCCCGTACTAGCGGGGAAGGGATACAATGAGCAGTTCTTC. It is translated as CASSYSPVLAGKGYNEQFF.

In its sample, this clonotype was seen many times. The chain joins TRBV10-3 to TRBJ1-1, with 7 bases that match TRBD1. CDR1 is ENHRY and CDR2 is SYGVKD in the germline V gene. V was clipped by 7 bases and J by 1 base; unmatched bases: 6. The length of the CDR3 is 14 residues. Written as DNA, the CDR3 is TGTGCCATCAAAAAACAGGGGTCGAACACTGAAGCTTTCTTT. This codes for CAIKKQGSNTEAFF.

This clonotype was detected a few times. V is TRBV11-2 and J is TRBJ2-7; D gene unclear. This CDR3 is 13 amino acids long. Trimming removed 2 bases at V and 4 bases at J, with 9 bases between. Germline V CDR1 and CDR2: SGHAT, FQNNGV. CDR3 DNA sequence: TGTGCCAGCAGCTTAAGCGTGGAGTACGAGCAGTACTTC. As protein: CASSLSVEYEQYF. The full variable domain, its missing parts supplied by reference TRBV11-2 and TRBJ2-7, is EAGVAQSPRYKIIEKRQSVAFWCNPISGHATLYWYQQILGQGPKLLIQFQNNGVVDDSQLPKDRFSAERLKGVDSTLKIQPAKLEDSAVYLCASSLSVEYEQYFGPGTRLTVT.

The rearrangement uses TRBV19 and TRBJ2-7; D possibly matches TRBD1 or TRBD2 (6 bases each). The length of the CDR3 is 14 residues. Trimming took 5 bases from V and 4 from J, leaving 15 bases between them. Germline loops: CDR1 LNHDA, CDR2 SQIVND (reference sequence). The CDR3 sequence is CASSAGGRGYEQYF. The DNA of the CDR3 is TGTGCCAGTAGTGCCGGGGGTAGGGGGTACGAGCAGTACTTC. The complete variable domain, with remaining parts taken from reference TRBV19 and TRBJ2-7, reads DGGITQSPKYLFRKEGQNVTLSCEQNLNHDAMYWYRQDPGQGLRLIYYSQIVNDFQKGDIAEGYSVSREKKESFPLTVTSAQKNPTAFYLCASSAGGRGYEQYFGPGTRLTVT.

This clonotype was found many times. The rearrangement joins TRBV5-6 to TRBJ2-1, with D possibly being TRBD1 or TRBD2 (6 bases each). Germline V lookup: CDR1 SGHDT, CDR2 YYEEEE. V was pared by 5 bases and J by 2 bases, with 14 bases between. This CDR3 has 15 amino acids. CDR3 nucleotide sequence: TGTGCCAGCAGTTTAGGAGGGGGGACCTACAATGAGCAGTTCTTC. The encoded protein is CASSLGGGTYNEQFF.

This clonotype has only a few counts. This chain links TRBV14 with TRBJ1-2; the match to TRBD1 covers 7 bases. This CDR3 has 14 residues. CDR1 is SGHDN, CDR2 FVKESK, per germline. The ends lost 4 bases at V and 6 bases at J; junction bases unmatched: 8. The CDR3 region has the DNA TGTGCCAGCAGCCGTCGACAGGGCCCTGATGGCTACACCTTC. This gives the protein CASSRRQGPDGYTF. The whole variable domain, remainder taken from reference TRBV14 and TRBJ1-2, is EAGVTQFPSHSVIEKGQTVTLRCDPISGHDNLYWYRRVMGKEIKFLLHFVKESKQDESGMPNNRFLAERTGGTYSTLKVQPAELEDSGVYFCASSRRQGPDGYTFGSGTRLTVV.

Only a few counts were recorded for this clonotype. The V call is TRBV10-3, the J call TRBJ2-1; TRBD2 matches 11 bases. The CDR3 has 17 amino acids. After removal of 0 bases from V and 8 bases from J, the junction contained 9 bases not matched to a gene. Per germline, CDR1 ENHRY and CDR2 SYGVKD. CDR3: CAISESATSGRADEQFF. DNA for the CDR3: TGTGCCATCAGTGAGTCCGCAACTAGCGGGAGAGCAGATGAGCAGTTCTTC.

Many counts were recorded for this clonotype. This rearrangement joins TRBV2 to TRBJ1-3, with D possibly matching TRBD1 (5 bases). The CDR3 length is 16 residues. In germline, CDR1 is SNHLY, CDR2 FYNNEI. Between the trimmed V and J ends, which lost 1 base and 0 bases, there was a span of 10 bases. CDR3 sequence reads: CASSEVGRNSGNTIYF. CDR3 in DNA: TGTGCCAGCAGTGAAGTGGGACGGAACTCTGGAAACACCATATATTTT.

There are a few counts of this clonotype. V usage is TRBV5-1 and J usage is TRBJ2-3; D is unresolved. Germline CDR1 is SGHRS and CDR2 is YFSETQ. The CDR3 runs 15 residues. V lost 1 base, J lost 0 bases, and 9 bases lay in between. This CDR3 is CASSLFSSSTDTQYF. CDR3 DNA sequence: TGCGCCAGCAGCTTGTTCAGTTCTAGCACAGATACGCAGTATTTT. Together with reference TRBV5-1 and TRBJ2-3, the CDR3 gives the full variable domain: KAGVTQTPRYLIKTRGQQVTLSCSPISGHRSVSWYQQTPGQGLQFLFEYFSETQRNKGNFPGRFSGRQFSNSRSEMNVSTLELGDSALYLCASSLFSSSTDTQYFGPGTRLTVL.

This chain joins TRBV28 and TRBJ1-3, with D possibly being TRBD1 (5 bases). V shed 5 bases and J shed 0 bases, with 14 bases lying between them. The CDR3 runs to 16 residues. Germline V gives CDR1 MDHEN, CDR2 SYDVKM. The CDR3 DNA reads as TGTGCCAGCAGTGGGGACTCGAGACACTCTGGAAACACCATATATTTT. Amino acids: CASSGDSRHSGNTIYF.

The chain recombines TRBV9 with TRBJ2-5, with D hard to call. This CDR3 spans 14 amino acids. Germline V gives CDR1 SGDLS, CDR2 YYNGEE. Trimming cost V 1 base and J 1 base, with 8 bases left between them. CDR3 loop: CASSVHATQETQYF. CDR3 bases: TGTGCCAGCAGCGTACATGCAACCCAAGAGACCCAGTACTTC.

This clonotype was detected ten times or more. The chain links TRBV5-5 to TRBJ1-1; D ambiguous. With 6 bases removed from V and 0 bases from J, the gap between germline ends came to 12 bases. The CDR3 has 14 amino acids. Per germline, CDR1 SGHKS and CDR2 YYEKEE (reference sequence). Here the CDR3 reads CASKQPGMNTEAFF. For the CDR3, the DNA is TGTGCCAGCAAACAGCCGGGCATGAACACTGAAGCTTTCTTT.

The chain recombines TRBV18 with TRBJ2-1; D gene unclear. Germline-derived CDR1 and CDR2 are KGHSH and LQKENI. V lost 1 base, J lost 5 bases, and 12 bases lay in between. The CDR3 covers 15 residues. CDR3: CASSPRATPDNEQFF. CDR3 sequence (DNA): TGTGCCAGCTCACCACGGGCGACACCTGACAATGAGCAGTTCTTC.

In its sample, this clonotype was seen many times. This chain links TRBV30 with TRBJ1-4; TRBD1 might be the D (6 bases). Germline values: CDR1 GTSNPN, CDR2 SVGIG (reference sequence). Trimming took 1 base from V and 3 from J, leaving 15 bases between them. The CDR3 totals 16 residues. In DNA, the CDR3 is TGTGCCTGGAGTGGCTTTCACAGGGCGGCTAATGAAAAACTGTTTTTT. Its protein product is CAWSGFHRAANEKLFF.

This chain connects TRBV6-2 or TRBV6-3 to TRBJ2-2; 7 nucleotides agree with TRBD2. V shed 4 bases, J shed 14 bases, and the junction held 4 bases outside the gene matches. Germline assignment: CDR1 MNHEY and CDR2 SVGEGT. CDR3 length equals 11 residues. The CDR3 region has the DNA TGTGCCAGCAGTTGGGGGGGAGGACTGTTTTTT. Amino acid sequence: CASSWGGGLFF.

At least ten counts were recorded for this clonotype. This chain uses TRBV30 with TRBJ1-2, with no clear D. CDR3 length: 11 residues. Germline CDR1 reads GTSNPN; CDR2 reads SVGIG (reference sequence). V gave up 1 base and J gave up 8 bases, with 8 bases separating them. The CDR3 is CAWSDGGGYTF. The CDR3 DNA sequence: TGTGCCTGGAGTGACGGAGGCGGCTACACCTTC. The whole variable domain, remainder taken from reference TRBV30 and TRBJ1-2, is SQTIHQWPATLVQPVGSPLSLECTVEGTSNPNLYWYRQAAGRGLQLLFYSVGIGQISSEVPQNLSASRPQDRQFILSSKKLLLSDSGFYLCAWSDGGGYTFGSGTRLTVV.

Of note for this clonotype: A much larger clone sits a single nucleotide away, making a read error possible. The rearrangement uses TRBV4-1 and TRBJ1-1; D not resolved. Germline V gives CDR1 MGHRA, CDR2 YSYEKL. There are 15 residues in the CDR3. V was trimmed by 1 base and J by 1 base, leaving 10 bases between them. The CDR3 loop is CASSQGGQPNTEAFF. DNA of the CDR3: TGCGCCAGCAGCCAAGGCGGTCAGCCGAACACTGAAGCTTTCTTT.

Details on this clonotype: A much larger clonotype is one base distant, so this may be a read error. The V and J genes are TRBV20-1 and TRBJ2-7, with 7 bases identical to TRBD2. The CDR3 totals 12 residues. CDR1 and CDR2 from the germline V gene are DFQATT and SNEGSKA (reference sequence). The V and J ends lost 3 bases and 7 bases, in that order; junction bases with no gene match: 6. CDR3 residues: CSARGEGYEQYF. The CDR3 DNA reads TGCAGTGCTAGGGGGGAGGGCTATGAGCAGTACTTC.